A single sample gave rise to the 8 T cell receptor beta chains below, sequenced in a study of cytomegalovirus exposure and HLA in healthy donors. Researchers ran the PCR with 60 Vbeta and 13 Jbeta primers. Profiled with immunoSEQ multiplex PCR; TCRdb holds only in-frame clones, not every one. The sample lists around 160,000 clones; around 79% were seen once. Sequences were obtained from PBMCs. Receptors were obtained from a woman in her thirties or forties in good health and CMV-seropositive.

The V call is TRBV7-2, the J call TRBJ1-1, with 7 nucleotides matching TRBD1. The germline gives CDR1 SGHTA, CDR2 FQGNSA. V was pared by 3 bases and J by 2 bases, with 3 bases of the junction left unmatched. The CDR3 totals 14 residues. CDR3 in amino acids: CASSFTGANTEAFF. The CDR3 DNA sequence: TGTGCCAGCAGCTTTACAGGGGCTAACACTGAAGCTTTCTTT. The full variable domain, its missing parts supplied by reference TRBV7-2 and TRBJ1-1, is GAGVSQSPSNKVTEKGKDVELRCDPISGHTALYWYRQSLGQGLEFLIYFQGNSAPDKSGLPSDRFSAERTGGSVSTLTIQRTQQEDSAVYLCASSFTGANTEAFFGQGTRLTVV.

The chain uses TRBV7-9 and TRBJ2-3; D is ambiguous. The CDR3 loop spans 11 amino acids. Germline values: CDR1 SEHNR, CDR2 FQNEAQ (reference sequence). Between the trimmed V and J ends, which lost 5 bases and 7 bases, there was a span of 7 bases. The CDR3 DNA reads TGTGCCAGCAGCCCCCCCTATACGCAGTATTTT. This codes for CASSPPYTQYF.

V and J are TRBV6-5 and TRBJ2-2, with no clear D. Trimming took 1 base from V and 2 from J, leaving 5 bases between them. CDR3 size: 14 residues. The germline gives CDR1 MNHEY, CDR2 SVGAGI. The CDR3 is CASSYFSNTGELFF. In DNA form, the CDR3 reads TGTGCCAGCAGTTACTTCTCTAACACCGGGGAGCTGTTTTTT.

The V gene is TRBV4-3, the J gene TRBJ1-4; 8 bases are shared with TRBD1. The CDR3 runs to 16 residues. V was pared by 1 base and J by 6 bases, with 7 bases of the junction left unmatched. Germline CDR1 and CDR2: LGHNA and YSLEER. The CDR3, as DNA: TGCGCCAGCAGCCAAGCCTACCGGACAGGGCATGAAAAACTGTTTTTT. Its protein is CASSQAYRTGHEKLFF.

On this clone: In the same sample, other DNA sequences code for this CDR3. The rearrangement uses TRBV5-1 and TRBJ2-5; 7 bases match TRBD1. This CDR3 spans 15 amino acids. Germline V gives CDR1 SGHRS, CDR2 YFSETQ. V shed 4 bases, J shed 4 bases, and the junction held 10 bases outside the gene matches. CDR3 amino acids: CASSPRTGEGETQYF. The CDR3 DNA is TGCGCCAGCAGCCCCCGGACAGGTGAAGGAGAGACCCAGTACTTC. Full variable domain (outside the CDR3, taken from reference TRBV5-1 and TRBJ2-5): KAGVTQTPRYLIKTRGQQVTLSCSPISGHRSVSWYQQTPGQGLQFLFEYFSETQRNKGNFPGRFSGRQFSNSRSEMNVSTLELGDSALYLCASSPRTGEGETQYFGPGTRLLVL.

As to this clone: Other nucleotide sequences in the sample specify the same CDR3. The chain joins TRBV28 to TRBJ2-7; no definite D call. Trimming shortened V by 2 bases and J by 1 base, and 6 bases separated the two germline ends. This CDR3 comprises 13 residues. Germline V gene lookup returns CDR1 MDHEN and CDR2 SYDVKM. The CDR3 DNA is TGTGCCAGCAGTTTACCAGATTCCTACGAGCAGTACTTC. This sequence encodes CASSLPDSYEQYF.

The chain links TRBV30 to TRBJ1-1, with D maybe TRBD1 (5 bases). This CDR3 has 14 amino acids. Per germline, CDR1 GTSNPN and CDR2 SVGIG (reference sequence). Trimming removed 0 bases at V and 4 bases at J, with 12 bases between. The CDR3 DNA is TGTGCCTGGAGTGTAAGGGTTCAGGGCACTGAAGCTTTCTTT. Translating it yields CAWSVRVQGTEAFF.

The genes are TRBV9 and TRBJ1-4; TRBD1 matches 9 bases. Trimming cost V 4 bases and J 8 bases; bases outside gene matches: 30. CDR1 is SGDLS, CDR2 YYNGEE, per germline. The length of the CDR3 is 22 residues. The CDR3 spells CASSPPPFIGTGKGRGTEKLFF. CDR3 DNA: TGTGCCAGCAGCCCACCCCCTTTCATCGGGACAGGGAAAGGCAGGGGTACGGAAAAACTGTTTTTT.